Presented here are 32 T cell receptor beta chains from one specimen sequenced in a study of T cells of healthy individuals. TCRdb re-derived calls from the 5' RACE reads in MiXCR, one entry per CDR3 protein. The top ten clones hold about 4.4% of a sample with tens of thousands of distinct CDR3 sequences, about a sixth of them seen once. These TCRs come from a human donor in good health.

This chain's CDR3 is CASSPHLVGTNNEQFF. For the CDR3, the DNA is TGTGCCAGCAGTCCTCACCTAGTCGGGACGAACAATGAGCAGTTCTTC. The chain recombines TRBV28 with TRBJ2-1, with D tentatively TRBD1 or TRBD2 (5 bases each). V lost 5 bases to trimming and J lost 5 bases, with 19 bases between them. This CDR3 is 16 amino acids long. From germline, CDR1 is MDHEN and CDR2 SYDVKM.

This clonotype has at least ten counts. V and J are TRBV21-1 and TRBJ1-6; the table names TRBD1, a call not compared with the DNA. TRBV21-1 corresponds to a pseudogene. The CDR3 runs to 14 residues. CDR3 loop: CASSNRVHNSPLHF. CDR3 in DNA: TGTGCCAGCAGCAACAGGGTCCATAATTCACCCCTCCACTTT.

This clonotype occurred a few times. CDR3 sequence: CASRQGPNQPQHF. The CDR3 bases are TGTGCCAGCAGACAGGGGCCGAATCAGCCCCAGCATTTT. The V and J genes are TRBV25-1 and TRBJ1-5; 7 positions agree with TRBD1. The CDR3 is 13 residues long. Germline loops: CDR1 MGHDK, CDR2 SYGVNS. The junction had 3 bases not matched to a gene; V was cut back by 6 bases and J by 4 bases.

V usage is TRBV20-1 and J usage is TRBJ1-5; TRBD1 is a possible D gene (5 bases). Deletions cut 7 bases from V and 4 bases from J, with 14 bases between. The germline V gene has CDR1 DFQATT and CDR2 SNEGSKA (reference sequence). The CDR3 is 13 residues long. The CDR3 DNA sequence: TGCAGTGTCACAGGCCCGGTGAATCAGCCCCAGCATTTT. Amino acids: CSVTGPVNQPQHF.

The V and J genes are TRBV7-9 and TRBJ2-7; TRBD2 aligns across 7 bases. CDR1 and CDR2 from the germline V gene are SEHNR and FQNEAQ (reference sequence). Trimming at V came to 5 bases and at J to 3 bases, leaving 7 bases not matched to a gene. There are 14 residues in the CDR3. CDR3 nucleotides: TGTGCCAGCAGCGAAGCGGGACCAAACTACGAGCAGTACTTC. Translating gives CASSEAGPNYEQYF. Supplemented by reference TRBV7-9 and TRBJ2-7, the full variable domain reads DTGVSQNPRHKITKRGQNVTFRCDPISEHNRLYWYRQTLGQGPEFLTYFQNEAQLEKSRLLSDRFSAERPKGSFSTLEIQRTEQGDSAMYLCASSEAGPNYEQYFGPGTRLTVT.

This clonotype was recorded many times. Its ends do not fully match the called genes, so a read error is possible. The genes are TRBV20-1 and TRBJ2-3; TRBD2 is a possible D gene (6 bases). The CDR3 is 11 amino acids. The germline V gene encodes CDR1 DFQATT and CDR2 SNEGSKA (reference sequence). The CDR3: CTPTSTDTQYF. The CDR3 DNA sequence: TGCACCCCAACTAGCACCGATACGCAGTATTTT.

This clonotype was picked up many times. The J gene is TRBJ1-2, the V gene TRBV27; D unresolved. The CDR3 sequence is 13 residues long. The V end was cut by 6 bases, the J end by 5 bases, with 13 bases between. The germline gives CDR1 MNHEY, CDR2 SMNVEV (reference sequence). The CDR3 bases are TGTGCCAGCAGCAACAAACCCTCATATGGCTACACCTTC. Translating it yields CASSNKPSYGYTF.

In its sample, this clonotype was seen many times. V is TRBV19 and J is TRBJ2-7; 9 nucleotides align to TRBD2. Germline trimming cut 5 bases from V and 2 bases from J; bases unmatched to any gene: 1. CDR1 LNHDA and CDR2 SQIVND come from the germline V gene (reference sequence). This CDR3 has 13 amino acids. The chain's CDR3 is CASSPSGTYEQYF. The DNA for the CDR3 is TGTGCCAGTAGTCCTAGCGGGACCTACGAGCAGTACTTC. The whole variable domain, filled in from reference TRBV19 and TRBJ2-7, reads DGGITQSPKYLFRKEGQNVTLSCEQNLNHDAMYWYRQDPGQGLRLIYYSQIVNDFQKGDIAEGYSVSREKKESFPLTVTSAQKNPTAFYLCASSPSGTYEQYFGPGTRLTVT.

The rearrangement links TRBV19 to TRBJ2-1; no firm D call. CDR1 is LNHDA and CDR2 is SQIVND in the germline V gene (reference sequence). This CDR3 has 14 residues. Trimming removed 7 bases at V and 10 bases at J, with 20 bases between. The CDR3 is CASNPLGSPEEQFF. The CDR3, as DNA: TGTGCCAGTAACCCTCTGGGCTCGCCGGAGGAGCAGTTCTTC.

This clonotype was observed a few times. The genes are TRBV7-9 and TRBJ1-5; 7 nucleotides match TRBD1. The germline CDR1 and CDR2 sequences are SEHNR and FQNEAQ (reference sequence). V gave up 7 bases and J gave up 3 bases; unmatched junction bases: 9. The CDR3 is 15 residues long. The CDR3 bases are TGTGCCAGCACCAGCTCCGAGGGGGCCAATCAGCCCCAGCATTTT. Encoded protein: CASTSSEGANQPQHF.

This clonotype came up many times. This sequence joins TRBV29-1 and TRBJ2-2; D is possibly TRBD2 (6 bases). The germline CDR1 and CDR2 sequences are SQVTM and ANQGSEA. CDR3 length equals 12 residues. V was pared by 6 bases and J by 5 bases, with 10 bases between. The DNA for the CDR3 is TGCAGCGTGGCTGGGGGGACCGGGGAGCTGTTTTTT. Encoded protein: CSVAGGTGELFF.

This clonotype showed up just a few times. The rearrangement uses TRBV19 and TRBJ2-1; 10 bases align to TRBD2. Germline trimming cut 10 bases from V and 4 bases from J; bases unmatched to any gene: 1. Germline loops: CDR1 LNHDA, CDR2 SQIVND (reference sequence). The CDR3 is 12 residues long. DNA of the CDR3: TGTGCCACGGGACTAGCGTACAATGAGCAGTTCTTC. Translating gives CATGLAYNEQFF.

This clonotype is medium-sized. The chain couples TRBV5-6 to TRBJ1-2; 7 bases are shared with TRBD1. V trimming: 4 bases; J trimming: 4 bases; junction bases outside the gene matches: 7. The V gene's germline CDR1 is SGHDT and CDR2 YYEEEE. The CDR3 runs 14 residues. The CDR3 region is CASSQTGRSYGYTF. The CDR3 coding sequence is TGTGCCAGCAGCCAGACAGGGAGGTCCTATGGCTACACCTTC.

This clonotype was seen only once. V usage is TRBV16 and J usage is TRBJ1-5; D possibly corresponds to TRBD1 (5 bases). Trimming stripped 2 bases from V and 2 bases from J, with 7 bases between. The CDR3 contains 14 residues. From germline, CDR1 is KGHSY and CDR2 FQNENV. The CDR3 coding sequence is TGTGCCAGCAGCCAAAGGGACCGCAATCAGCCCCAGCATTTT. Its translation is CASSQRDRNQPQHF.

This clonotype was seen ten or more times. V and J are TRBV6-2 or TRBV6-3 and TRBJ2-3, with 7 positions matching TRBD2. Germline CDR1 MNHEY, CDR2 SVGEGT. V lost 0 bases to trimming and J lost 4 bases; unmatched junction nucleotides: 7. This CDR3 contains 16 residues. CDR3 sequence (DNA): TGTGCCAGCAGTTACTCGTCGGGAGGCGGCCCAGATACGCAGTATTTT. As protein: CASSYSSGGGPDTQYF.

Many counts were recorded for this clonotype. V is TRBV5-5 and J is TRBJ2-1; no definite D call. The CDR3 covers 13 residues. Trimming shortened V by 1 base and J by 0 bases, and 2 bases separated the two germline ends. The germline CDR1 and CDR2 sequences are SGHKS and YYEKEE (reference sequence). The CDR3 sequence is CASSLSSYNEQFF. CDR3 sequence (DNA): TGTGCCAGCAGCTTGAGCTCCTACAATGAGCAGTTCTTC.

This clonotype has just a few counts. The chain is built from TRBV15 and TRBJ2-7; 7 bases agree with TRBD2. Germline assignment: CDR1 LNHNV and CDR2 YYDKDF (reference sequence). The CDR3 has 15 residues. Trimming at V came to 0 bases and at J to 3 bases, leaving 5 bases not matched to a gene. The CDR3 is CATSRDRAGDYEQYF. For the CDR3, the DNA is TGTGCCACCAGCAGAGATCGCGCGGGAGACTACGAGCAGTACTTC.

The chain couples TRBV7-2 to TRBJ1-1; D unresolved. Germline lookup yields CDR1 SGHTA and CDR2 FQGNSA. The CDR3 covers 13 residues. Trimming took off 5 bases at V and 3 bases at J, with 10 bases between the two ends. Here the CDR3 DNA reads TGTGCCAGCAGCGGGTATCTGGACACTGAAGCTTTCTTT. Translation gives CASSGYLDTEAFF.

Many counts were recorded for this clonotype. V usage is TRBV12-3 or TRBV12-4 and J usage is TRBJ1-2; D is uncertain. Trimming shortened V by 6 bases and J by 5 bases, and 7 bases separated the two germline ends. This CDR3 contains 11 residues. CDR3 bases: TGTGCCAGCAGCCCGACTTATGGCTACACCTTC. It is translated as CASSPTYGYTF.

This clonotype was detected many times. The CDR3 DNA reads TGCGCCAGCAGCCCCGGGACAACCTACGAGCAGTACTTC. Residues: CASSPGTTYEQYF. This chain uses TRBV5-1 with TRBJ2-7, with D perhaps TRBD1 (6 bases). The V gene lost 4 bases and the J gene lost 2 bases, with 10 bases spanning the gap. The CDR3 spans 13 residues. Germline assignment: CDR1 SGHRS and CDR2 YFSETQ. Based on the CDR3 plus reference TRBV5-1 and TRBJ2-7, the full variable domain is KAGVTQTPRYLIKTRGQQVTLSCSPISGHRSVSWYQQTPGQGLQFLFEYFSETQRNKGNFPGRFSGRQFSNSRSEMNVSTLELGDSALYLCASSPGTTYEQYFGPGTRLTVT.

V gene TRBV11-2 combines with J gene TRBJ2-7; D remains unclear. This CDR3 contains 13 residues. Germline CDR1 and CDR2: SGHAT and FQNNGV. Trimming pared 5 bases from V and 4 bases from J, leaving 12 bases between. The CDR3, as DNA: TGTGCCAGCAGCCAAGGGCTGTGGTACGAGCAGTACTTC. This codes for CASSQGLWYEQYF.

This clonotype was observed a few times. The chain has TRBV10-3 and TRBJ2-3; D is possibly TRBD2 (6 bases). The CDR3 has 15 amino acids. Germline lookup yields CDR1 ENHRY and CDR2 SYGVKD. Deletions cut 0 bases from V and 0 bases from J, with 7 bases between. The CDR3 DNA is TGTGCCATCAGTGAGTCCGGGACTAGCACAGATACGCAGTATTTT. Its translation is CAISESGTSTDTQYF.

This clonotype has ten or more counts. The V gene is TRBV18, the J gene TRBJ1-2; D is ambiguous. V was pared by 0 bases and J by 1 base, with 9 bases between. The CDR3 has 15 amino acids. CDR1 is KGHSH, CDR2 LQKENI, per germline. The CDR3 sequence is CASSPPGSFNYGYTF. CDR3 nucleotide sequence: TGTGCCAGCTCACCACCTGGAAGTTTTAACTATGGCTACACCTTC.

This chain connects TRBV11-2 to TRBJ2-2; 7 bases are a match to TRBD2. The germline CDR1 and CDR2 sequences are SGHAT and FQNNGV. J was trimmed by 3 bases and V by 1 base; bases with no gene match: 11. CDR3 size: 18 residues. CDR3 loop: CASSLAFGGRGDTGELFF. Written as DNA, the CDR3 is TGTGCCAGCAGCTTAGCTTTTGGCGGGAGAGGGGACACCGGGGAGCTGTTTTTT.

V usage is TRBV7-6 and J usage is TRBJ1-4; possible D gene TRBD1, 5 bases. The CDR3 runs 15 residues. The germline V gene has CDR1 SGHVS and CDR2 FNYEAQ. Trimming removed 5 bases from V and 6 bases from J, with 16 bases in between. CDR3 amino acids: CASSPRQKVDEKLFF. CDR3 DNA: TGTGCCAGCAGCCCCCGACAGAAAGTAGATGAAAAACTGTTTTTT.

This chain uses TRBV7-2 with TRBJ2-1, with D maybe TRBD2 (5 bases). The V gene's germline CDR1 is SGHTA and CDR2 FQGNSA. The CDR3 loop spans 18 amino acids. V was trimmed by 5 bases and J by 5 bases, leaving 25 bases between them. The CDR3 sequence is CASSPLVIVGSIHNEQFF. In DNA, the CDR3 is TGTGCCAGCAGCCCCCTAGTTATAGTTGGGAGTATCCACAATGAGCAGTTCTTC. Drawing the rest from reference TRBV7-2 and TRBJ2-1, the complete variable domain is GAGVSQSPSNKVTEKGKDVELRCDPISGHTALYWYRQSLGQGLEFLIYFQGNSAPDKSGLPSDRFSAERTGGSVSTLTIQRTQQEDSAVYLCASSPLVIVGSIHNEQFFGPGTRLTVL.

This clonotype was observed a handful of times. V and J are TRBV4-2 and TRBJ2-2; 7 nucleotides agree with TRBD2. This CDR3 has 16 residues. The germline V gene has CDR1 LGHNA and CDR2 YNFKEQ. V dropped 4 bases and J dropped 3; count of bases not matched to a gene: 8. CDR3: CASSPQLGGDTGELFF. The DNA of the CDR3 is TGTGCCAGCAGCCCCCAGCTTGGGGGGGACACCGGGGAGCTGTTTTTT.

This clonotype turned up a few times. The V and J genes are TRBV6-1 and TRBJ1-5; 10 bases match TRBD1. Trimming removed 6 bases from V and 5 bases from J; junction bases left unmatched: 4. CDR1 MNHNS and CDR2 SASEGT come from the germline V gene. CDR3 length: 14 amino acids. The CDR3 is CASSFGQGDQPQHF. Written as DNA, the CDR3 is TGTGCCAGCAGCTTCGGACAGGGGGATCAGCCCCAGCATTTT.

The CDR3 spells CASSQEPGNYGYTF. Here the CDR3 DNA reads TGCGCCAGCAGCCAAGAGCCGGGGAACTATGGCTACACCTTC. The chain is built from TRBV4-1 and TRBJ1-2; D remains ambiguous. The CDR3 has 14 residues. The V end was cut by 0 bases, the J end by 2 bases, with 7 bases between. The germline CDR1 and CDR2 sequences are MGHRA and YSYEKL.

The gene calls are TRBV5-5 and TRBJ1-1; 9 bases match TRBD1. This CDR3 is 15 amino acids long. CDR1 is SGHKS, CDR2 YYEKEE, per germline (reference sequence). V lost 4 bases, J lost 5 bases, and 9 bases stayed unmatched. The CDR3 nucleotides read TGTGCCAGCAGCCTCGACAGGGGGGATAGGACTGAAGCTTTCTTT. Its translation is CASSLDRGDRTEAFF.

V and J are TRBV29-1 and TRBJ1-2; D unresolved. Trimming removed 0 bases from V and 8 bases from J, with 13 bases in between. CDR1 SQVTM and CDR2 ANQGSEA come from the germline V gene. The CDR3 has 13 residues. CDR3 coding DNA: TGCAGCGTTGAAGAAAGGGATACCTTGGGCTACACCTTC. This encodes CSVEERDTLGYTF.

In DNA, the CDR3 is TGTGCCAGCAGTTCCCTCACACTTATTCTCCACTTT. This translates into CASSSLTLILHF. The chain uses TRBV28 and TRBJ1-6; no clear D. The V gene lost 4 bases and the J gene lost 16 bases, with 14 bases spanning the gap. The CDR3 loop spans 12 amino acids. Germline V gene sequence: CDR1 MDHEN, CDR2 SYDVKM.